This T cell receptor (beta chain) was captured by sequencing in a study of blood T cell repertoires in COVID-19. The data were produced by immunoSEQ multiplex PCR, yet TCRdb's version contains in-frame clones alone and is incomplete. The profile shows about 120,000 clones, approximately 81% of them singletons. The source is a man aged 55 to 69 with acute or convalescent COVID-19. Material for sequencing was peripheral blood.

CDR3 coding DNA: TGCGCCAGCAGCTTGGAGGTAGCGGGATATTCCTACGAGCAGTACTTC. Translated, it gives CASSLEVAGYSYEQYF. The chain is built from TRBV5-1 and TRBJ2-7; TRBD2 matches 8 bases. This CDR3 is built from 16 residues. Germline values: CDR1 SGHRS, CDR2 YFSETQ. Germline trimming cut 0 bases from V and 1 base from J; bases unmatched to any gene: 6.